These T cell receptor beta chains were read from a single sample in a study of type 1 regulatory T cells. TCRdb analysed the reads with MiXCR anew, one entry per CDR3 protein. The sample has tens of thousands of distinct CDR3 sequences, about a fifth seen once; the top ten hold less than 10%. These receptors lack a known antigen. Sequenced sample: cultured type 1 regulatory T (Tr1) cells, either the whole culture or a sorted fraction (not recorded which). These receptors were collected from a human donor in good health. Each CDR3 is given with its conserved first and last residue. The order of the fields is CDR3 protein, CDR3 DNA, D gene, J gene, clone size, V gene. A D gene is named only where the DNA matches it firmly. A clone size is listed for some rows: how often the clone was seen (once, few, many), or a class if it is expanded.

CDR3: CASSYVPLSGSYNEQFF
DNA: TGTGCCAGCAGTTACGTACCCCTAAGCGGCTCCTACAATGAGCAGTTCTTC
D: .
J: TRBJ2-1
size: few
V: TRBV6-5

CDR3: CAIRTSGEETQYF
DNA: TGTGCCATCAGAACTAGCGGAGAAGAGACCCAGTACTTC
D: TRBD2
J: TRBJ2-5
size: many
V: TRBV10-3

CDR3: CASSLAPSGEQYF
DNA: TGTGCTAGCAGCTTAGCGCCCTCGGGAGAGCAGTACTTC
D: .
J: TRBJ2-7
size: few
V: TRBV7-7

CDR3: CASSLDVAGGLQETQYF
DNA: TGCGCCAGCAGCTTGGATGTAGCGGGAGGGCTACAAGAGACCCAGTACTTC
D: TRBD2
J: TRBJ2-5
size: few
V: TRBV5-1

CDR3: CASSPENGNTEAFF
DNA: TGTGCCAGCAGCCCCGAGAACGGAAACACTGAAGCTTTCTTT
D: .
J: TRBJ1-1
size: .
V: TRBV5-4

CDR3: CASSLEGGVGQPQHF
DNA: TGCGCCAGCAGCTTGGAGGGGGGTGTGGGTCAGCCCCAGCATTTT
D: .
J: TRBJ1-5
size: .
V: TRBV5-1

CDR3: CASSQDSGGLTHNEQFF
DNA: TGTGCCAGCAGCCAAGACTCGGGGGGACTAACCCACAATGAGCAGTTCTTC
D: TRBD2
J: TRBJ2-1
size: .
V: TRBV4-2

CDR3: CASSPAPPEAFF
DNA: TGTGCCAGCTCGCCTGCCCCTCCCGAAGCTTTCTTT
D: .
J: TRBJ1-1
size: few
V: TRBV18

CDR3: CASSVAETQYF
DNA: TGTGCCAGCAGTGTGGCCGAGACCCAGTACTTC
D: .
J: TRBJ2-5
size: .
V: TRBV2

CDR3: CSARGPLLAAFTDTQYF
DNA: TGCAGTGCTAGAGGGCCCCTCCTAGCGGCGTTCACAGATACGCAGTATTTT
D: TRBD2
J: TRBJ2-3
size: .
V: TRBV20-1